Detailed here is one T cell receptor beta chain. Its antigen is unknown. No base-level quality is on record; no much larger clone is a single base apart. Collaborating institutions collected whole blood in K2EDTA tubes following their own protocols. For TCRbeta analysis, collaborators shipped samples in one of three forms: frozen whole blood, isolated PBMCs, or DNA extracted from either of those sample types. The immunoSEQ Assay, a bias-controlled multiplex PCR, was used to amplify TCRbeta CDR3 regions from genomic DNA. Concerning the study's data processing: Within the assay, amplification of reference gene primers was used to estimate how many nucleated cells each sample contained. Sequence reads were collapsed and filtered to measure the absolute abundance of every unique TCRbeta CDR3 rearrangement. Productive Simpson clonality was computed per sample as the square root of Simpson's diversity index over productive rearrangements. The immuneACCESS repertoire file appears here via TCRdb, limited to in-frame rearrangements. These files lack a portion of the clones; in checked studies, under half of the deficit traces to unresolved V genes, and the cause of the others is not known. D and trimming come from the DNA, and the V and J calls and clone size come from that table. Present in this sample are 10,000 or so clones, around three quarters of which were seen just once. 30% to 45% of the sample lies in the top ten.

The CDR3 has 14 amino acids, counting the end cysteine and phenylalanine. Solely the CDR3 DNA is kept, with 42 bases framed from the first base. The germline V gene supplies CDR1 MNHEY and CDR2 SVGAGI. V loses 6 bases, J loses 0 bases, and the germline ends lie 12 bases apart. This sample is drawn from a study of blood T cell repertoires in COVID-19 (dated by TCRdb to about 2020). A note on the overall study: Samples covering the acute and convalescent phases of COVID-19 were provided by collaborators in the United States, Italy and Spain. The prospective study material was composed of cDNA or gDNA derived from T cells, B-cell-depleted T cells, or PBMCs. Subjects who had been exposed to COVID-19, were actively infected with it, or had recovered from it provided the deeply sampled blood TCRbeta repertoires that made up the dataset. A freely available public database, intended as a resource for researchers studying the immune response to SARS-CoV-2, is where the repertoires were released. The samples were drawn from the first 160 participants of the ongoing ImmuneRACE study and from under 1,500 subjects provided by 6 global collaborators. Sample metadata almost always included a de-identified subject ID, COVID-19 status, age in years and sex. Where available, HLA class I and class II types were taken from metadata supplied by the sample provider and were not determined by assay-based typing. Overall results and qualifications from the work: Clinical and demographic metadata were provided uncurated, with the amount varying by source and participant.

The chain couples TRBV6-5 to TRBJ2-7, with TRBD1 tentatively as D gene (6 bases match). Sequencing was performed on peripheral blood. The clonotype was recovered from a human donor in a cohort sampled during active COVID-19. The DNA sequence reads TGTGCCAGCAGAAAACAGGGCAACTCCTACGAGCAGTACTTC. This is translated as CASRKQGNSYEQYF.